This T cell receptor (beta chain) was captured by sequencing in a study of T cell changes during pregnancy in multiple sclerosis (dated by TCRdb to between 2018 and 2020). The study in broad terms: Changes in the T cell repertoire over the course of pregnancy were examined in this study in women with multiple sclerosis.

The CDR3 spans 15 residues, from the cysteine through the phenylalanine. Only the CDR3 region is kept as DNA, spanning 45 bases read in frame from base 1. Trimming costs V 4 bases and J 5 bases, and their ends lie 16 bases apart. CDR1 and CDR2 are read off the germline V gene as MDHEN and SYDVKM. Library preparation used the immunoSEQ multiplex PCR assay. The immuneACCESS repertoire file appears here via TCRdb, limited to in-frame rearrangements. These files lack a portion of the clones; in checked studies, under half of the deficit traces to unresolved V genes, and the cause of the others is not known. This sample comprises tens of thousands of clones, 92% of them detected only once. The ten biggest clones cover just under 2% of the sample. Turning to this clone: Which antigen it targets is not known. No quality values exist for individual bases; no much larger clone is one base distant.

The rearranged segments are TRBV28 and TRBJ2-3; too little of a D gene remains to name it. The material sequenced was peripheral blood, taken in the third trimester of pregnancy. The TCR originated in a female donor in good health, enrolled as a control in a pregnancy study. The DNA is TGTGCCAGCAGTTCCCCCCGTACGTACGGAGATACGCAGTATTTT. Its protein reads: CASSSPRTYGDTQYF.